The rows below give T cell receptor beta chains drawn from one sample of a study of glioma-infiltrating T cells. TCRdb re-called the multiplex PCR reads with MiXCR, one entry per CDR3 protein. The data contain 100,000 to 150,000 distinct CDR3 sequences, approximately 25% of them singletons. Sequencing used glioma tissue, nonneoplastic brain tissue, or PBMCs (not recorded which). These receptors all come from a human donor with low-grade glioma or glioblastoma, undergoing nonglioma brain surgery, or in good health (not recorded which). Each CDR3 is given with its conserved first and last residue. A D gene is named only where the DNA matches it firmly. Clone size, where shown, is once, few, many, or a class for clones that have expanded.

TRBJ2-7 many TRBV7-2 NA CASSPQGNEQYF TGTGCCAGCAGCCCCCAGGGGAACGAGCAGTACTTC
TRBJ2-1 many TRBV6-6 NA CASSYFPGRMTSYNEQFF TGTGCCAGCAGTTACTTCCCGGGACGAATGACCTCCTACAATGAGCAGTTCTTC
TRBJ2-5 few TRBV11-2 NA CASGYSVAETQYF TGTGCCAGCGGGTACTCGGTAGCGGAGACCCAGTACTTC
TRBJ2-5 NA TRBV5-1 NA CASNLSGDPKTQYF TGCGCCAGCAACTTGTCGGGGGATCCAAAGACCCAGTACTTC
TRBJ2-5 many TRBV5-4 TRBD1 CASSLAQGEETQYF TGTGCCAGCAGCTTGGCCCAGGGGGAAGAGACCCAGTACTTC
TRBJ1-2 few TRBV12-3/TRBV12-4 NA CASSPLGINYGYTF TGTGCCAGCAGCCCATTGGGGATAAACTATGGCTACACCTTC
TRBJ2-2 few TRBV19 NA CASSNWDWYRGTGELFF TGTGCCAGTAGTAATTGGGACTGGTACCGGGGGACCGGGGAGCTGTTTTTT
TRBJ2-7 few TRBV7-9 TRBD1 CASSLDRGFSYEQYF TGTGCCAGCAGCTTAGACAGGGGATTCTCCTACGAGCAGTACTTC
TRBJ2-1 many TRBV27 NA CASSLSDSPPALSYNEQFF TGTGCCAGCAGTTTATCGGATAGTCCGCCGGCCCTCTCCTACAATGAGCAGTTCTTC
TRBJ2-5 many TRBV6-1 NA CASRGEYTQYF TGTGCCAGCAGGGGCGAATACACCCAGTACTTC
TRBJ2-1 few TRBV3-1 TRBD2 CASSQDASGSHNEQFF TGTGCCAGCAGCCAAGACGCCAGCGGGAGTCATAATGAGCAGTTCTTC
TRBJ1-1 many TRBV11-1 NA CASSFNENTEAFF TGTGCCAGCAGCTTTAATGAAAACACTGAAGCTTTCTTT
TRBJ1-1 few TRBV5-4 NA CASTAGAQRSLNTEAFF TGTGCCAGCACAGCAGGGGCCCAGCGATCTTTAAACACTGAAGCTTTCTTT
TRBJ2-1 few TRBV12-3/TRBV12-4 NA CASSFASSQFF TGTGCCAGCAGTTTTGCTAGTTCGCAGTTCTTC
TRBJ2-5 few TRBV5-4 TRBD2 CASSRPLAGVGETQYF TGTGCCAGCAGCCGGCCTCTAGCGGGAGTAGGGGAGACCCAGTACTTC
TRBJ2-7 many TRBV3-1 NA CASSPGRGSYEQYF TGTGCCAGCAGCCCTGGACGCGGCTCCTACGAGCAGTACTTC
TRBJ2-1 NA TRBV9 TRBD2 CASSAGTSREQFF TGTGCCAGCAGCGCGGGGACTAGCCGTGAGCAGTTCTTC
TRBJ2-7 NA TRBV11-1 NA CVSDPIGGMGYEQYF TGCGTCAGCGATCCTATTGGAGGAATGGGATACGAGCAGTACTTC
TRBJ2-1 many TRBV7-2 NA CASSTGPTLGNEQFF TGTGCCAGCAGCACCGGGCCAACACTGGGAAATGAGCAGTTCTTC
TRBJ1-2 many TRBV11-2 TRBD1 CASSITGQGGTGYTF TGTGCCAGCAGCATAACCGGGCAGGGGGGAACTGGCTACACCTTC
TRBJ2-7 NA TRBV4-1 TRBD2 CASSQVAKAGGISYEQYF TGCGCCAGCAGCCAAGTGGCGAAAGCGGGAGGTATCTCCTACGAGCAGTACTTC
TRBJ1-2 few TRBV18 TRBD1 CASSPELDRDGYTF TGTGCCAGCTCACCCGAACTGGACAGGGACGGCTACACCTTC
TRBJ2-7 few TRBV4-2 NA CASGKETYSYEQYF TGTGCCAGCGGAAAAGAGACTTACTCCTACGAGCAGTACTTC
TRBJ2-7 few TRBV29-1 NA CSAQAGENGYEQYF TGCAGCGCCCAAGCCGGGGAAAATGGCTACGAGCAGTACTTC
TRBJ2-7 few TRBV12-3/TRBV12-4 TRBD1 CASSLLPGGHEQYF TGTGCCAGCAGTTTACTTCCAGGGGGCCACGAGCAGTACTTC
TRBJ2-1 NA TRBV3-1 TRBD1 CASTIGTGVPNEQFF TGTGCCAGCACTATCGGGACAGGGGTTCCCAATGAGCAGTTCTTC
TRBJ1-5 many TRBV20-1 NA CSARAEGPQHF TGCAGTGCTAGAGCCGAAGGGCCCCAGCATTTT
TRBJ2-3 NA TRBV2 NA CASSDGSLNTDTKYF TGTGCCAGCAGTGACGGCTCATTAAACACAGATACGAAGTATTTT
TRBJ2-7 medium-sized TRBV6-2/TRBV6-3 TRBD2 CASSSIAGRLVDEQYF TGTGCCAGCAGTTCAATAGCGGGACGCTTAGTGGACGAGCAGTACTTC
TRBJ2-3 many TRBV7-2 TRBD2 CASSSTSAYTQYF TGTGCCAGCAGCAGTACTAGCGCCTATACGCAGTATTTT
TRBJ2-1 NA TRBV29-1 TRBD2 CSVSRLAGLGNEEFF TGCAGCGTTTCCCGCCTAGCGGGACTGGGGAATGAGGAGTTCTTC
TRBJ2-3 many TRBV29-1 NA CSVEDSSPDTQYF TGCAGCGTTGAAGACTCTAGTCCAGATACGCAGTATTTT
TRBJ1-5 many TRBV19 TRBD1 CASSIGHRGENQPQHF TGTGCCAGTAGTATAGGGCACAGGGGAGAGAATCAGCCCCAGCATTTT